These T cell receptor beta chains were read from a single sample in a study of resident and recirculating memory T cells in vitiligo. The table came from immunoSEQ multiplex PCR; TCRdb's copy has only in-frame clones and leaves some out. The sample yields approximately 69,000 clones, roughly 92% seen once. Sample: blood. The receptors were gathered from a male donor with vitiligo. Each CDR3 is given with its conserved first and last residue. A D gene is named only where the DNA matches it firmly. Part of the rows lack a size; the others show once, few, many or a class for expanded clones.

cdr3_aa: CASSYVGNQETQYF
cdr3_nt: TGTGCCAGCAGTTACGTTGGCAACCAAGAGACCCAGTACTTC
clone_size: once
j_call: TRBJ2-5
d_call: .
v_call: TRBV6-5
cdr3_length: 14

cdr3_aa: CASSLTANQPQHF
cdr3_nt: TGTGCCAGCAGCTTAACAGCCAATCAGCCCCAGCATTTT
clone_size: .
j_call: TRBJ1-5
d_call: .
v_call: TRBV5-8
cdr3_length: 13

cdr3_aa: CASSWGTGGDIQYF
cdr3_nt: TGTGCCAGCAGCTGGGGGACAGGGGGGGACATTCAGTACTTC
clone_size: .
j_call: TRBJ2-4
d_call: TRBD1
v_call: TRBV5-6
cdr3_length: 14

cdr3_aa: CASSLGLAREQYF
cdr3_nt: TGTGCCAGCAGTCTAGGACTAGCTCGCGAGCAGTACTTC
clone_size: .
j_call: TRBJ2-7
d_call: TRBD2
v_call: TRBV6-6
cdr3_length: 13

cdr3_aa: CSAKRSTEAFF
cdr3_nt: TGCAGTGCTAAACGGAGCACTGAAGCTTTCTTT
clone_size: .
j_call: TRBJ1-1
d_call: .
v_call: TRBV20-1
cdr3_length: 11

cdr3_aa: CASSAEGDRNTEAFF
cdr3_nt: TGTGCCAGCAGCGCCGAGGGAGATCGGAACACTGAAGCTTTCTTT
clone_size: .
j_call: TRBJ1-1
d_call: .
v_call: TRBV9
cdr3_length: 15

cdr3_aa: CSAERGENTEAFF
cdr3_nt: TGCAGCGCGGAACGGGGGGAGAACACTGAAGCTTTCTTT
clone_size: once
j_call: TRBJ1-1
d_call: .
v_call: TRBV29-1
cdr3_length: 13

cdr3_aa: CASSVGLAGGLADTQYF
cdr3_nt: TGTGCCAGCAGCGTGGGACTAGCGGGGGGGCTAGCAGATACGCAGTATTTT
clone_size: .
j_call: TRBJ2-3
d_call: TRBD2
v_call: TRBV9
cdr3_length: 17

cdr3_aa: CASEASGARETQYF
cdr3_nt: TGTGCCAGCGAGGCTAGCGGGGCGCGGGAGACCCAGTACTTC
clone_size: once
j_call: TRBJ2-5
d_call: TRBD2
v_call: TRBV6-1
cdr3_length: 14

cdr3_aa: CASSWSFRADQETQYF
cdr3_nt: TGCGCCAGCAGCTGGTCATTCAGGGCGGACCAAGAGACCCAGTACTTC
clone_size: .
j_call: TRBJ2-5
d_call: .
v_call: TRBV5-1
cdr3_length: 16

cdr3_aa: CASSTDSSYEQYF
cdr3_nt: TGTGCCAGCAGTACGGACAGTTCCTACGAGCAGTACTTC
clone_size: once
j_call: TRBJ2-7
d_call: .
v_call: TRBV2
cdr3_length: 13

cdr3_aa: CASSLVGQGESEAFF
cdr3_nt: TGTGCCAGCAGCTTGGTAGGACAGGGAGAGTCTGAAGCTTTCTTT
clone_size: few
j_call: TRBJ1-1
d_call: TRBD1
v_call: TRBV5-6
cdr3_length: 15

cdr3_aa: CASSDSSGGPGTGELFF
cdr3_nt: TGTGCCAGCAGTGACTCCAGCGGGGGCCCCGGGACCGGGGAGCTGTTTTTT
clone_size: many
j_call: TRBJ2-2
d_call: TRBD2
v_call: TRBV6-4
cdr3_length: 17

cdr3_aa: CASSQAGGNEQFF
cdr3_nt: TGCGCCAGCAGCCAAGCGGGGGGAAATGAGCAGTTCTTC
clone_size: .
j_call: TRBJ2-1
d_call: TRBD2
v_call: TRBV4-1
cdr3_length: 13